The T cell receptor (beta chain) under discussion was sequenced for a study of CD8 T cells in ankylosing spondylitis. TCRdb reanalysed the 5' RACE reads using MiXCR and keeps one entry per CDR3 protein. Among roughly 42,000 distinct CDR3 sequences, 2.5% to 3% were seen once, and the ten largest hold over 4%. Germline V gene lookup returns CDR1 SGDLS and CDR2 YYNGEE. The J segment lost 5 bases and the V segment lost 3 bases, leaving 5 bases of the junction unmatched. The CDR3 loop spans 14 amino acids. This clonotype was seen many times. The sequenced sample consisted of blood, either unsorted or a sorted T cell fraction (not recorded which). V is TRBV9 and J is TRBJ1-2; TRBD1 aligns across 9 bases. This clonotype originated in a male donor with ankylosing spondylitis or in good health (not recorded which). CDR3: CASSAPGTGYGYTF. The CDR3 DNA is TGTGCCAGCAGCGCTCCCGGGACAGGGTATGGCTACACCTTC.